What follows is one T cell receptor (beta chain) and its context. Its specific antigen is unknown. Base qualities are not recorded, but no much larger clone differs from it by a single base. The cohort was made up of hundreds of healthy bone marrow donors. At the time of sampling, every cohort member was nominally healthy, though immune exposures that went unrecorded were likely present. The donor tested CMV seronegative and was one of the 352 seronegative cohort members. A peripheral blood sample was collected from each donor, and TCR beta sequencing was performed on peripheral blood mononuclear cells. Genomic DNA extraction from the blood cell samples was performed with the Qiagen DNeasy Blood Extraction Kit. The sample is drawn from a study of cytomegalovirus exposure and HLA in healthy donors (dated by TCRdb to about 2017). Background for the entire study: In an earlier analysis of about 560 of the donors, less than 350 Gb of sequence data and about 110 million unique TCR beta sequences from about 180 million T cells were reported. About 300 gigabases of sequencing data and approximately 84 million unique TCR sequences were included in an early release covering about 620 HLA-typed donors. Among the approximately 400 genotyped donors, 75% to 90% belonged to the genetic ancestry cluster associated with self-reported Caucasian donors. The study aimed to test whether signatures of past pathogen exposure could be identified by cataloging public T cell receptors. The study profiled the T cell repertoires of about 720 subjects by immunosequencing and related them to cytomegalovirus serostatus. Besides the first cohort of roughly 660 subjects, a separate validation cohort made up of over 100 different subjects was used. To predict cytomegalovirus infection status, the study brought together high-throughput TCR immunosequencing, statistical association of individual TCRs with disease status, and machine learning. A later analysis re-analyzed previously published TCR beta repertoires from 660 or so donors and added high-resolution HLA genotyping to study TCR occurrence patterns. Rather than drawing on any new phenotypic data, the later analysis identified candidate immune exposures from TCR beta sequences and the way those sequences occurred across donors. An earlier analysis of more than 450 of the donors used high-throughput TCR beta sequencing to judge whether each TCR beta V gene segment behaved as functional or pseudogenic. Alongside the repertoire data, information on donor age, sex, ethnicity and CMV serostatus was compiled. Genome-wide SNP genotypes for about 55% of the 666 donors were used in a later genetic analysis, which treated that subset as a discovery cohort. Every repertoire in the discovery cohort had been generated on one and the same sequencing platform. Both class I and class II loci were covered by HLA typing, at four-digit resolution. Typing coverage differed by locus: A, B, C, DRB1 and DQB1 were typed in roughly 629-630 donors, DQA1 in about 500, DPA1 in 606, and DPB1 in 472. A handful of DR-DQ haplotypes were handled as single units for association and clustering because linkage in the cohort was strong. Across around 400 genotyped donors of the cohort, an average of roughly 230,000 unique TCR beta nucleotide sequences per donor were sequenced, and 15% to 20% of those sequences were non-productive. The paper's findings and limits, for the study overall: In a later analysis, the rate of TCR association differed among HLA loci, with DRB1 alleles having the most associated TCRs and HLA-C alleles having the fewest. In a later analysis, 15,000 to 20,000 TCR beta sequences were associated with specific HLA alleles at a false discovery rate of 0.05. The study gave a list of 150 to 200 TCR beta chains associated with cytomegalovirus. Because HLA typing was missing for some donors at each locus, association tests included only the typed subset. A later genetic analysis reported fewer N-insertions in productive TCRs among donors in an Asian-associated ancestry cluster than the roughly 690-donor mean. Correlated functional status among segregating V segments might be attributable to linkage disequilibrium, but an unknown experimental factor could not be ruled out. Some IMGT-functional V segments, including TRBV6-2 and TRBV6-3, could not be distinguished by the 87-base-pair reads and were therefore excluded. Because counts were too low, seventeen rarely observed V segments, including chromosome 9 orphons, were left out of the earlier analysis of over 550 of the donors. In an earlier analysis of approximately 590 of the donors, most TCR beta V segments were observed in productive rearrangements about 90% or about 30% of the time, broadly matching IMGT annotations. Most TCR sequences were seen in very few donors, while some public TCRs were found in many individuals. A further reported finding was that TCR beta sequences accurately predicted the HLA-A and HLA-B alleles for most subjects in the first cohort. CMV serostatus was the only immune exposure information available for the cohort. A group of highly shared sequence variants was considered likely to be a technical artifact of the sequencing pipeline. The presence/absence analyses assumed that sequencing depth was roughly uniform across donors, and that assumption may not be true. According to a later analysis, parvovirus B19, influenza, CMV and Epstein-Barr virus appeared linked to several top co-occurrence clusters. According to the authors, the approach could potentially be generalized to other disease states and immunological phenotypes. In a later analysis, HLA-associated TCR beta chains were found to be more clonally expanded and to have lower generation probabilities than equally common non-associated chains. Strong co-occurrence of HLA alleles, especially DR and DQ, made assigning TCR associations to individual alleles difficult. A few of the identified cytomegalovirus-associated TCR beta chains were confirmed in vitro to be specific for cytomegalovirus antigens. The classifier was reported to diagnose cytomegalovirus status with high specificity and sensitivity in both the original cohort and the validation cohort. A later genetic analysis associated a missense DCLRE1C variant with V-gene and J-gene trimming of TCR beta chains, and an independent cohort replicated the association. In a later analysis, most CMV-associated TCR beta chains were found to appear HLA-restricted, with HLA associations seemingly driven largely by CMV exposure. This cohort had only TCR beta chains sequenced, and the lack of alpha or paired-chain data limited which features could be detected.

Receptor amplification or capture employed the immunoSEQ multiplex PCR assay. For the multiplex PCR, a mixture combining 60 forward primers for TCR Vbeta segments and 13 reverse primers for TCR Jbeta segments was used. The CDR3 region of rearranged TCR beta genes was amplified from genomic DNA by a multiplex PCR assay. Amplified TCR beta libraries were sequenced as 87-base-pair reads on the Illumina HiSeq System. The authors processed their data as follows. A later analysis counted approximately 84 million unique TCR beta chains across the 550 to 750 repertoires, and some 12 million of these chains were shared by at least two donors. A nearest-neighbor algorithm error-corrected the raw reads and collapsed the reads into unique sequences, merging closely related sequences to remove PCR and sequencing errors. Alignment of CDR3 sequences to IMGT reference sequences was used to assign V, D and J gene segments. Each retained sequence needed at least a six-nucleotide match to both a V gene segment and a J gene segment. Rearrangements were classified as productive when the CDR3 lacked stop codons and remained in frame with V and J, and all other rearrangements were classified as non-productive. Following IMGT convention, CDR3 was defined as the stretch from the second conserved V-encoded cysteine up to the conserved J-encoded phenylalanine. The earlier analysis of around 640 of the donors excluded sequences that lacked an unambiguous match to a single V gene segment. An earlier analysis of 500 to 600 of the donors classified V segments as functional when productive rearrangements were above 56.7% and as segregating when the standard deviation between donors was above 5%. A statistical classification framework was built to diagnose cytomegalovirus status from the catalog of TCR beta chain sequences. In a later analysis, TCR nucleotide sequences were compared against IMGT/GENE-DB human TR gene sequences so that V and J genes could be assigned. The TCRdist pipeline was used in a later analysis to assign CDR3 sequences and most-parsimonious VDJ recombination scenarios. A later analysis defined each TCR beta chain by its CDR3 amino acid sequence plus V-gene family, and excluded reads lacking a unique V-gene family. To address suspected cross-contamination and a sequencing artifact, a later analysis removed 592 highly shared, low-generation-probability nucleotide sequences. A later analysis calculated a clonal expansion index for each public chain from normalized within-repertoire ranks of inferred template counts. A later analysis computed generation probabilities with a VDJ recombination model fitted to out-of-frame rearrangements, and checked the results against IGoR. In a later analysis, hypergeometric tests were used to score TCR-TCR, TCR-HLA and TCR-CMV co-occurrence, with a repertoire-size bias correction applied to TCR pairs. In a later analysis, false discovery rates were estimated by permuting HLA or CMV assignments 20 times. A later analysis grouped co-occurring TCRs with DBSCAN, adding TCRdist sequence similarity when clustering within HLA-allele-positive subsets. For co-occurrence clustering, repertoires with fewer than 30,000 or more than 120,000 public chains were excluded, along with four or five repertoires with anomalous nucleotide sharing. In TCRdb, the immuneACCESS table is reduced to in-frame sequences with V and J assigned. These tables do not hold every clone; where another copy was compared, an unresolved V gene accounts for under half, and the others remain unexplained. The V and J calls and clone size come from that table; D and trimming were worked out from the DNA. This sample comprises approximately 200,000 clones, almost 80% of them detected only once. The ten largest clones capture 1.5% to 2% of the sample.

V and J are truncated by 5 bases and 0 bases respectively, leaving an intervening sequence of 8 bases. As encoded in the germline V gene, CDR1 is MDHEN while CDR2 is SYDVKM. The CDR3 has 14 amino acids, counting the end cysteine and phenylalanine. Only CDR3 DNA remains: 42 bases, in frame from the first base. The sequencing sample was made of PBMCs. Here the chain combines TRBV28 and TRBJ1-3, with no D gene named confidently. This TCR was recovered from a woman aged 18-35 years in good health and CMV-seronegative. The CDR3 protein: CASSTPHSGNTIYF. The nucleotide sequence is TGTGCCAGCAGTACTCCGCACTCTGGAAACACCATATATTTT.